The 16 T cell receptor beta chains given below trace back to one sample, sequenced in a study of cytomegalovirus exposure and HLA in healthy donors (dated by TCRdb to about 2017). The protocol used for the library was the immunoSEQ multiplex PCR assay. The immuneACCESS repertoire file appears here via TCRdb, limited to in-frame rearrangements. These files lack a portion of the clones; in checked studies, under half of the deficit traces to unresolved V genes, and the cause of the others is not known. For this sample there are about 170,000 clones; approximately 96% appear just once. The top ten clonotypes cover around 0.9% of the sample. Sequencing was done on a sample of PBMCs. The receptors were gathered from a woman between 18 and 29 years old in good health and CMV-seronegative.

CDR3 DNA sequence: TGCGCCAGCAGCCTCACGGGGGGTTGGAACACCGGGGAGCTGTTTTTT. This sequence encodes CASSLTGGWNTGELFF. V usage is TRBV4-1 and J usage is TRBJ2-2; 7 bases match TRBD2. V lost 4 bases and J lost 1; bases outside the gene matches: 6. The CDR3 extends over 16 amino acids. CDR1 and CDR2 (germline): MGHRA, YSYEKL.

V usage is TRBV5-4 and J usage is TRBJ2-2; TRBD2 matches at 14 bases. The junction had 4 bases not matched to a gene; V was cut back by 4 bases and J by 5 bases. Germline V CDR1 and CDR2: SGHNT, YYREEE (reference sequence). The CDR3 contains 16 residues. For the CDR3, the DNA is TGTGCCAGCAGCCAGGGACTAGCGGGAGAAACCGGGGAGCTGTTTTTT. It translates to CASSQGLAGETGELFF.

The V gene is TRBV5-8, the J gene TRBJ2-6; D may be TRBD1 (5 bases). There are 15 residues in the CDR3. CDR1 SGHTS and CDR2 YDEGEE come from the germline V gene. V was cut by 4 bases and J by 1 base, with 9 bases left in between. The CDR3 spells CASSNPGSGANVLTF. CDR3 nucleotides: TGTGCCAGCAGCAATCCAGGGTCTGGGGCCAACGTCCTGACTTTC.

The chain carries TRBV6-5 and TRBJ1-2, with D unclear. Germline lookup yields CDR1 MNHEY and CDR2 SVGAGI. This CDR3 comprises 14 residues. The V and J ends lost 4 bases and 4 bases respectively, with 13 bases between them. The CDR3 coding sequence is TGTGCCAGCAGTTCCCGAGCGGACCTCTATGGCTACACCTTC. Translating gives CASSSRADLYGYTF.

The chain uses TRBV7-3 and TRBJ2-1; possible D gene TRBD2, 6 bases. Trimming removed 8 bases at V and 0 bases at J, with 8 bases between. Germline V lookup: CDR1 SGHTA, CDR2 FQGTGA. The length of the CDR3 is 13 residues. This CDR3 reads CASGGSSYNEQFF. In DNA form, the CDR3 reads TGTGCCAGCGGGGGGTCCTCCTACAATGAGCAGTTCTTC.

The CDR3 spells CASSLGGRRNEAFF. DNA of the CDR3: TGTGCCAGCAGCTTGGGGGGGCGCAGAAACGAAGCTTTCTTT. The chain recombines TRBV5-4 with TRBJ1-1, with D maybe TRBD1 (6 bases). Germline V CDR1 and CDR2: SGHNT, YYREEE (reference sequence). The CDR3 has 14 amino acids. Trimming cost V 0 bases and J 8 bases, with 14 bases left between them.

The CDR3 bases are TGTGCCAGCTCGCGTTCCCCCAATTCACCCCTCCACTTT. As protein: CASSRSPNSPLHF. The rearrangement uses TRBV18 and TRBJ1-6; D remains ambiguous. This CDR3 has 13 amino acids. CDR1 KGHSH and CDR2 LQKENI come from the germline V gene. Trimming stripped 6 bases from V and 7 bases from J, with 10 bases between.

In its sample, this clone was seen once. This chain uses TRBV5-1 with TRBJ1-2, with D maybe TRBD1 (5 bases). The germline gives CDR1 SGHRS, CDR2 YFSETQ. V was cut by 9 bases and J by 2 bases, with 14 bases left in between. CDR3 length: 13 residues. Here the CDR3 DNA reads TGCGCCATCCTGACAGCGGGAAACTATGGCTACACCTTC. Amino acid sequence: CAILTAGNYGYTF.

The chain links TRBV9 to TRBJ2-1, with a possible D match to TRBD1 (6 bases). Germline lookup yields CDR1 SGDLS and CDR2 YYNGEE. The germline V and J ends were trimmed by 4 bases and 8 bases, with 16 bases remaining between them. The CDR3 is 14 amino acids. The CDR3 bases are TGTGCCAGCAGCCCGGGGACAAATCGCGATGAGCAGTTCTTC. It translates to CASSPGTNRDEQFF. Full variable domain (missing parts from reference TRBV9 and TRBJ2-1): DSGVTQTPKHLITATGQRVTLRCSPRSGDLSVYWYQQSLDQGLQFLIQYYNGEERAKGNILERFSAQQFPDLHSELNLSSLELGDSALYFCASSPGTNRDEQFFGPGTRLTVL.

This clone was detected once. The chain combines TRBV5-6 with TRBJ2-7; D is unclear. V gave up 0 bases and J gave up 2 bases, with 6 bases separating them. The CDR3 is 13 residues long. CDR1 is SGHDT, CDR2 YYEEEE, per germline. For the CDR3, the DNA is TGTGCCAGCAGCTTGGGGCGGACCTACGAGCAGTACTTC. It specifies CASSLGRTYEQYF.

The CDR3 DNA is TGCGCCAGCAGCCAAGAGACGGGGGGAAGCTCCTACGAGCAGTACTTC. Its protein product is CASSQETGGSSYEQYF. The chain combines TRBV4-1 with TRBJ2-7; 7 bases are a match to TRBD2. The V gene end was trimmed by 0 bases and the J gene end by 0 bases; junction bases not matched to a gene: 5. This CDR3 is built from 16 residues. Germline lookup yields CDR1 MGHRA and CDR2 YSYEKL.

V usage is TRBV28 and J usage is TRBJ1-2, with TRBD1 as a possible D gene (5 bases). The CDR3 has 17 residues. With 6 bases removed from V and 0 bases from J, the gap between germline ends came to 20 bases. Germline CDR1 and CDR2: MDHEN and SYDVKM. The CDR3 reads CASRLTGPRASNYGYTF. CDR3 bases: TGTGCCAGCAGACTTACAGGTCCTCGAGCTTCTAACTATGGCTACACCTTC.

The gene calls are TRBV5-1 and TRBJ2-3; TRBD1 is a possible D gene (5 bases). Germline V gene lookup returns CDR1 SGHRS and CDR2 YFSETQ. Between the trimmed V and J ends, which lost 1 base and 4 bases, there was a span of 7 bases. The CDR3 covers 13 residues. For the CDR3, the DNA is TGCGCCAGCAGCTTGAGCAGGGCAGATACGCAGTATTTT. Protein: CASSLSRADTQYF.

The J gene is TRBJ1-6, the V gene TRBV6-4, with D unresolved. V was pared by 4 bases and J by 2 bases, with 3 bases between. CDR3 size: 13 residues. CDR1 is MRHNA, CDR2 SNTAGT, per germline. The CDR3 loop reads CASSVTYNSPLHF. As DNA, the CDR3 is TGTGCCAGCAGTGTTACCTATAATTCACCCCTCCACTTT.

The V and J genes are TRBV5-6 and TRBJ2-2, with D maybe TRBD1 (6 bases). V was shortened by 3 bases and J by 6 bases, with 12 bases between the two germline ends. The CDR3 covers 14 residues. Germline V gene data show CDR1 as SGHDT and CDR2 as YYEEEE. CDR3 sequence reads: CASSSTGSAGELFF. The CDR3 nucleotides are TGTGCCAGCAGCTCAACAGGGTCCGCCGGGGAGCTGTTTTTT.

CDR3 coding DNA: TGTGCCAGCAGTTACTCGATGACAGGGAAACAGCCCCAGCATTTT. Translating gives CASSYSMTGKQPQHF. The chain is built from TRBV6-5 and TRBJ1-5, with 7 nucleotides matching TRBD1. The CDR3 length is 15 residues. Trimming at V came to 0 bases and at J to 7 bases, leaving 6 bases not matched to a gene. Looked up from germline, CDR1 is MNHEY and CDR2 is SVGAGI.